This entry describes one T cell receptor (beta chain). Its antigen is not identified. The data originate from a study of T cell responses to AZD1222 COVID-19 vaccine. Study conclusions and caveats: A reported finding is that nearly half of spike-specific TCRs target unmutated variant regions. The CD4 TCRs associated with vaccination extended across spike and predominated at 160-218 and 743-854. Possibly, clonal diversity was underestimated; donors were largely white British and included more females. The repertoires were collected only after the peak T cell response.

The length of the CDR3 is 13 residues. Germline CDR1 reads SEHNR; CDR2 reads FQNEAQ (reference sequence). Trimming at V came to 1 base and at J to 7 bases, leaving 1 base not matched to a gene. TCRdb keeps only in-frame clones here, not all; method: immunoSEQ multiplex PCR. The sample includes tens of thousands of clones, roughly 90% seen only once; the top ten take roughly 8%. The sequenced sample was peripheral blood, obtained 28 days after the second AZD1222 dose. The chain combines TRBV7-9 with TRBJ1-2; 9 positions match TRBD1. This clonotype was sampled from an adult who received the AZD1222 COVID-19 vaccine. The CDR3 protein is CASSLEGQGGYTF. In nucleotides, the CDR3 is TGTGCCAGCAGCTTAGAGGGACAGGGTGGCTACACCTTC.